This T cell receptor (beta chain) was captured by sequencing in a study of cytomegalovirus exposure and HLA in healthy donors. About the research overall: When 300 to 400 donors were genotyped, 80% to 90% of them were found to fall in the Caucasian-associated ancestry cluster. Study-wide results and limits: The study assumed roughly uniform donor sequencing depth for presence/absence analyses. Some V segments, TRBV6-2 and TRBV6-3 among them, were indistinguishable and were therefore excluded.

Details on this clone: Antigen specificity is unknown.

Trimming left V 1 base short and J 4 bases short, with 7 bases between. CDR3 length: 14 residues. Germline CDR1 reads SGHAT; CDR2 reads FQNNGV. Nominally healthy donors were sampled, though unrecorded immune exposures were likely. Use of 60 Vbeta and 13 Jbeta primers characterized the PCR. TCRdb's copy holds only in-frame clones and misses some; the assay was immunoSEQ multiplex PCR. This table has about 140,000 clones, about two thirds appearing once. The clonotype was recovered from a man aged 25 to 40 in good health and CMV-seropositive. The sample consisted of PBMCs. The rearrangement uses TRBV11-2 and TRBJ2-2, with D possibly being TRBD1 (6 bases). CDR3 region: CASSLGGRTGELFF. CDR3 sequence (DNA): TGTGCCAGCAGCTTAGGGGGGCGCACCGGGGAGCTGTTTTTT.